This T cell receptor beta chain emerged from a study of prognosis after radiotherapy for stage I lung cancer. Study summary: The study recorded squamous cell carcinoma in seven patients and adenocarcinoma in 11 to 13. After radiotherapy, some 16 showed no significant progression while four developed distant metastases (median around seven months).

General study points: Lower Shannon entropy after stereotactic body radiation therapy was observed in patients who went on to develop distant metastases. Once stereotactic body radiation therapy had been given, unique TCR clone counts fell, with a median of around 10,000 versus 6,900.

The CDR3 has 15 residues. Unmatched junction bases numbered 8, after V lost 4 bases and J lost 6 bases. Per the germline V gene, CDR1 is MNHEY and CDR2 is SVGAGI. Researchers used two-round multiplex PCR to amplify TCR beta CDR3 starting from genomic DNA. Gene-specific TRBV and TRBJ primers were used in PCR round one. TCRdb re-derived calls from the multiplex PCR reads in MiXCR, one entry per CDR3 protein. The table shows more than 7,500 distinct CDR3 sequences, with 55% to 65% occurring only once. Turning to this clonotype: Its antigen is unidentified.

Here the sequenced sample was PBMCs, taken before or after stereotactic body radiation therapy (not recorded which). This clonotype originated in a donor over 45 with non-small cell lung cancer. V and J are TRBV6-5 and TRBJ2-7, with 11 bases aligning to TRBD2. The CDR3 is CASSSILAGAFEQYF. Here the CDR3 DNA reads TGTGCCAGCAGTTCGATACTAGCGGGAGCTTTCGAGCAGTACTTC.